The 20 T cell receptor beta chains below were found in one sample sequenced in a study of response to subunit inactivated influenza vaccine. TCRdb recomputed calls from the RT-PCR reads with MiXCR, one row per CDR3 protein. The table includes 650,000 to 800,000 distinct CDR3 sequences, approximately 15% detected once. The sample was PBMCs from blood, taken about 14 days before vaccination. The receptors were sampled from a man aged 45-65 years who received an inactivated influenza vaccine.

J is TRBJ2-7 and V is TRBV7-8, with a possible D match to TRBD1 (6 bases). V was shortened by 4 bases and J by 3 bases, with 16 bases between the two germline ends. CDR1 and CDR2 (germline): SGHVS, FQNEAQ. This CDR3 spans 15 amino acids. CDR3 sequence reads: CASSSQGSRGYEQYF. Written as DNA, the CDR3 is TGTGCCAGCAGCTCACAGGGTAGTAGGGGCTACGAGCAGTACTTC.

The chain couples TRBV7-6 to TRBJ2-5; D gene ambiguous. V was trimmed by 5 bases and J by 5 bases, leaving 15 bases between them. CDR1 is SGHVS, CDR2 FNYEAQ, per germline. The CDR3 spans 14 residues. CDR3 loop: CASSTRRARETQYF. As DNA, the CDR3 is TGTGCCAGCAGCACCCGAAGGGCTCGGGAGACCCAGTACTTC.

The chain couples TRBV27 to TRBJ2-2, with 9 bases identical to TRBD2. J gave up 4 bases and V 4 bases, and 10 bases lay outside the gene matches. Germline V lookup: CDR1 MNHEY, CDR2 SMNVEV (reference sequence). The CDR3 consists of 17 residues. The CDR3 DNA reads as TGTGCCAGCAGTTCTCCGGGACTAGCTTCTATCACCGGGGAGCTGTTTTTT. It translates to CASSSPGLASITGELFF.

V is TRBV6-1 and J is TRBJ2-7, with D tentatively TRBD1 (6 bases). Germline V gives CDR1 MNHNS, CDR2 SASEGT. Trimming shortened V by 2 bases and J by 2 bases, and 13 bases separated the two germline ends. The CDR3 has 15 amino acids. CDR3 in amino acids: CASSELTDSPYEQYF. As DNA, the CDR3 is TGTGCCAGCAGTGAATTGACGGACAGCCCCTACGAGCAGTACTTC.

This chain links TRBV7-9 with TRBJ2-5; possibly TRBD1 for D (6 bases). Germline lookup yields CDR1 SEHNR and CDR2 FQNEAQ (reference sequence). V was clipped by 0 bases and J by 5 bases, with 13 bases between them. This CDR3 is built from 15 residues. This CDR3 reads CASSLAGGDGETQYF. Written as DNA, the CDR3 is TGTGCCAGCAGCTTAGCTGGGGGCGACGGGGAGACCCAGTACTTC.

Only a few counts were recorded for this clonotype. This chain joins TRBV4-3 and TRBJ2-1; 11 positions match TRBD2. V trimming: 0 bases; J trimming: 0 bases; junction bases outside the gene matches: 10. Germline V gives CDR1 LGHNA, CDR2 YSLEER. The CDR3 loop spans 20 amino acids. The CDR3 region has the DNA TGCGCCAGCAGCCAAGATGGGCTAGCGGGGGGTTCGAGCTCCTACAATGAGCAGTTCTTC. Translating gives CASSQDGLAGGSSSYNEQFF.

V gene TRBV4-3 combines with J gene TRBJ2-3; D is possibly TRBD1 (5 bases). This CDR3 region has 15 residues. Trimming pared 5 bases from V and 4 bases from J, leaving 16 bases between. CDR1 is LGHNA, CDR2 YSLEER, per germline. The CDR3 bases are TGCGCCAGCAGCTACCGCTTAGAAGGGGCAGATACGCAGTATTTT. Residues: CASSYRLEGADTQYF.

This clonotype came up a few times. The CDR3 is CSVDGPPVYGYTF. As DNA, the CDR3 is TGCAGCGTTGACGGACCTCCAGTCTATGGCTACACCTTC. The gene calls are TRBV29-1 and TRBJ1-2; D is uncertain. V gave up 3 bases and J gave up 4 bases, with 12 bases separating them. The CDR3 spans 13 residues. Germline lookup yields CDR1 SQVTM and CDR2 ANQGSEA.

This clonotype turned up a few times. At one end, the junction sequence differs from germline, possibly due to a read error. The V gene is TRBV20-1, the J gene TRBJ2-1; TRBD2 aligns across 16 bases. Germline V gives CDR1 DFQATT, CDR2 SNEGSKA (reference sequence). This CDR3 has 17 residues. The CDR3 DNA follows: TGCAGGGCTACCGGGACTAGCGGGGGGGCGGAATTCAATGAGCAGTTCTTC. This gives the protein CRATGTSGGAEFNEQFF.

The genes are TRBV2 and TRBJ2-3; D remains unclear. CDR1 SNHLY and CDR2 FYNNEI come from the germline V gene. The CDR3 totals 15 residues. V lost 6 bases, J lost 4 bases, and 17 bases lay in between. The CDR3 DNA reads TGTGCCAGCAGCACTAAGCGAGGATACCCAGATACGCAGTATTTT. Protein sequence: CASSTKRGYPDTQYF.

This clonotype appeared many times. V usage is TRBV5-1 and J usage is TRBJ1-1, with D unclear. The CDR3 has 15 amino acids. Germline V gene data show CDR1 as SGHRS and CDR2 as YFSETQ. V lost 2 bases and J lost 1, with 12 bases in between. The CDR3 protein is CASSLEKTGNTEAFF. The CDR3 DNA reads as TGCGCCAGCAGCTTAGAGAAGACCGGGAACACTGAAGCTTTCTTT.

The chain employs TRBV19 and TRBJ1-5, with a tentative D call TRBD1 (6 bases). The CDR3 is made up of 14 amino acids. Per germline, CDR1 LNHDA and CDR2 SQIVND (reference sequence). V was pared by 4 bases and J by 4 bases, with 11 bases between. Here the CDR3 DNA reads TGTGCCAGTAGTACCCGACAGGAGAATCAGCCCCAGCATTTT. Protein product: CASSTRQENQPQHF.

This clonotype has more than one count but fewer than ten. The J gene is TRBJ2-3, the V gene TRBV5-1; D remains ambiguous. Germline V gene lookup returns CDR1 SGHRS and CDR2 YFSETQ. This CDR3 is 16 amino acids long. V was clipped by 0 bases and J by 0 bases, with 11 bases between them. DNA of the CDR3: TGCGCCAGCAGCTTGGGACATATCGCTAGCACAGATACGCAGTATTTT. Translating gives CASSLGHIASTDTQYF. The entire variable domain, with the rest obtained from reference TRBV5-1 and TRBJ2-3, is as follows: KAGVTQTPRYLIKTRGQQVTLSCSPISGHRSVSWYQQTPGQGLQFLFEYFSETQRNKGNFPGRFSGRQFSNSRSEMNVSTLELGDSALYLCASSLGHIASTDTQYFGPGTRLTVL.

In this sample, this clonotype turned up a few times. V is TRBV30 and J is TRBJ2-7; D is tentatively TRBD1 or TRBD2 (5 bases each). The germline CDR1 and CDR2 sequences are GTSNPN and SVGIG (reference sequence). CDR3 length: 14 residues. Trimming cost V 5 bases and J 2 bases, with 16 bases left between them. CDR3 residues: CAWGDLPNPYEQYF. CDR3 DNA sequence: TGTGCCTGGGGGGACCTCCCTAACCCCTACGAGCAGTACTTC.

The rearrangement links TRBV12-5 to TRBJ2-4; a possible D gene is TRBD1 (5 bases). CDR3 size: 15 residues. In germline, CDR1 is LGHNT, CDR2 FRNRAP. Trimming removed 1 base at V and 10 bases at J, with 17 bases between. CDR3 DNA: TGTGCTAGTGGTTTGGGGCCCGACAGAATTGGGATTCAGTACTTC. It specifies CASGLGPDRIGIQYF.

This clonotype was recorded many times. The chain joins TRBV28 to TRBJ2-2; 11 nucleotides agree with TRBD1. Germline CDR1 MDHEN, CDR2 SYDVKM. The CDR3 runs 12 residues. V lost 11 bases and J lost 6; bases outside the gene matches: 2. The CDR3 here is CASGQGAGELFF. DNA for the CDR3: TGTGCCTCGGGACAGGGGGCCGGGGAGCTGTTTTTT.

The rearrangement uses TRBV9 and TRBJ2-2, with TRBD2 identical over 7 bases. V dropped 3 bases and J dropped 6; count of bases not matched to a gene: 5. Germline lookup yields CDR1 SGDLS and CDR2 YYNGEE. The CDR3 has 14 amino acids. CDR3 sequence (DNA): TGTGCCAGCAGCGCGGGGAGGGAGGCCGGGGAGCTGTTTTTT. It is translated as CASSAGREAGELFF.

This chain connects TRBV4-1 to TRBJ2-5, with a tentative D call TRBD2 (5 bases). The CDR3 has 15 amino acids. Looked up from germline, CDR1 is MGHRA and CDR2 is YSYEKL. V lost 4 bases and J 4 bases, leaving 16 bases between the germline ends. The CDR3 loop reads CASSPGIGDGETQYF. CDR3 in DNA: TGCGCCAGCAGCCCGGGAATTGGGGATGGAGAGACCCAGTACTTC.

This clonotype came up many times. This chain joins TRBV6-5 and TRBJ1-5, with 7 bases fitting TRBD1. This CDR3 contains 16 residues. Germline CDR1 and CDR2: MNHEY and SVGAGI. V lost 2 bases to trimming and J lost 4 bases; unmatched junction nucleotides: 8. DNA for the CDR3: TGTGCCAGCAGTTACCAGAACAGGGGTCGGAATCAGCCCCAGCATTTT. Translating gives CASSYQNRGRNQPQHF.

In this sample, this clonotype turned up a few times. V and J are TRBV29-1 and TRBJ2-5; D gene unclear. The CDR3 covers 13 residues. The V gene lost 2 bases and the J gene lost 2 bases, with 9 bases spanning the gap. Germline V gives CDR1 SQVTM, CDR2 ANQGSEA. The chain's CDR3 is CSVEFELQETQYF. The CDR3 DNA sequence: TGCAGCGTTGAATTCGAGCTGCAAGAGACCCAGTACTTC.